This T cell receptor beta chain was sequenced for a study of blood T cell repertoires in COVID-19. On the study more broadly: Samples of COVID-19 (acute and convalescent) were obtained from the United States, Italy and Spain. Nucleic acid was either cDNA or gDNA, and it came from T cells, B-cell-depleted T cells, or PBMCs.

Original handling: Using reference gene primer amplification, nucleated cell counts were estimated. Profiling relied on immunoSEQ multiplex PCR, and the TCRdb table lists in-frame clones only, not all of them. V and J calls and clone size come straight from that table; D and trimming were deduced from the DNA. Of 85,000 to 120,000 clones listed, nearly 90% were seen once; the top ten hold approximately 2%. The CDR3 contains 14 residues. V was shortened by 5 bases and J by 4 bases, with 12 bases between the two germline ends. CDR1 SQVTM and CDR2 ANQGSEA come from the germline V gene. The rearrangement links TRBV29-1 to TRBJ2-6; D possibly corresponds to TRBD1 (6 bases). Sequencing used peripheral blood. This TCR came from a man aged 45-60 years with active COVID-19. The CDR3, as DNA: TGCAGCGTTACAGGGCCATCAGGGGCCAACGTCCTGACTTTC. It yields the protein CSVTGPSGANVLTF. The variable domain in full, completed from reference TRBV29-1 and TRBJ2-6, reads SAVISQKPSRDICQRGTSLTIQCQVDSQVTMMFWYRQQPGQSLTLIATANQGSEATYESGFVIDKFPISRPNLTFSTLTVSNMSPEDSSIYLCSVTGPSGANVLTFGAGSRLTVL.